Reported below is one T cell receptor (beta chain). This specimen belongs to a study of technical replicates of blood from a handful of donors. Sequencing was performed with immunoSEQ multiplex PCR; in TCRdb, only in-frame clones are kept and a portion is missing. In the table there are just over 95,000 clones, about 94% of which are singletons. This TCR derives from a human donor in good health. The sample was T cells isolated from PBMCs.

The CDR3 sequence is CASNLGLAGGGETQYF. The CDR3 coding sequence is TGTGCCAGTAATCTAGGACTAGCGGGAGGAGGAGAGACCCAGTACTTC. The chain joins TRBV19 to TRBJ2-5, with TRBD2 matching 14 bases. The CDR3 spans 16 residues. V lost 7 bases to trimming and J lost 4 bases; unmatched junction nucleotides: 8. Per the germline V gene, CDR1 is LNHDA and CDR2 is SQIVND (reference sequence).